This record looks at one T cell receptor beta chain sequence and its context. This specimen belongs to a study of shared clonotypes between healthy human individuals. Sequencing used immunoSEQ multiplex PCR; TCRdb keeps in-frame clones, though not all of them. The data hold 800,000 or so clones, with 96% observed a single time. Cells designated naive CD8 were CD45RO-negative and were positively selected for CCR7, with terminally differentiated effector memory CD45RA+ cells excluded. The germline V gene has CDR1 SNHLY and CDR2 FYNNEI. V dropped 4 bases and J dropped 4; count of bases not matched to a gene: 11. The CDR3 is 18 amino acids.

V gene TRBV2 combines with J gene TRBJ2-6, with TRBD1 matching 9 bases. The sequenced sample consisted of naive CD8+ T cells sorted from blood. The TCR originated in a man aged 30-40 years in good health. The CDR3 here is CASSVSGTGRRGANVLTF. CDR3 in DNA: TGTGCCAGCAGTGTATCCGGGACAGGGAGGAGAGGGGCCAACGTCCTGACTTTC.